This record concerns one T cell receptor beta chain sequence. Its antigen is still unknown. This CDR3 region has 15 residues. The trim removed 6 bases at V and 0 bases at J, leaving 8 bases unmatched. Germline CDR1 and CDR2: MDHEN and SYDVKM. Healthy HIV-negative adults without recent acute infections or vaccinations served as donors. This specimen belongs to a study of shared clonotypes between healthy human individuals. About the research overall: The study drew on two women and a few men aged 18 to 49 as donors. Findings and caveats of the study: Naive subsets, compared against memory subsets, generally had larger estimated richness values.

Method: immunoSEQ multiplex PCR; TCRdb's copy keeps in-frame clones and lacks some. The sample has 2 million to 2.5 million clones; around 95% are singletons. The source of this sequence is a man between 18 and 35 years old in good health. The sample consisted of naive CD4+ T cells sorted from blood. Subset here: CD45RA+ positively selected. The chain recombines TRBV28 with TRBJ2-7; 7 nucleotides align to TRBD1. The CDR3 here is CASSSGQVSSYEQYF. CDR3 DNA sequence: TGTGCCAGCAGCTCCGGACAGGTTAGCTCCTACGAGCAGTACTTC.